These 27 T cell receptor beta chains were sequenced from one sample in a study of T cell repertoires in cytomegalovirus infection (dated by TCRdb to between 2017 and 2020). Sequenced on an Illumina HiSeq 1500. In TCRdb, the public reads were trimmed at Q25 with fastp and aligned with MiXCR, with productive beta chains retained. Every CDR3 protein is listed once, alongside the most common genes and DNA of its rows. A total of under 500,000 distinct CDR3 sequences appear in this sample, about 39% of them only once. About 39% of the sample belongs to the ten largest clones. The treatment or condition label on this specimen signifies: in vitro stimulation with specific CMV peptide epitopes to enrich CMV-specific T cells. No antigens are known for them. Source: cultured PBMCs, taken from culture after CMV antigen stimulation. The source of these receptors is a human donor in good health (CMV status not recorded). Some clones in this sample may be carry-over from other donors' samples.

This clonotype has only one observation. This CDR3 is CASKGQAAQPQHF. CDR3 nucleotide sequence: TGTGCCAGTAAGGGACAGGCTGCTCAGCCCCAGCATTTT. J is TRBJ1-5 and V is TRBV19, with 8 bases fitting TRBD1. The ends lost 7 bases at V and 6 bases at J; junction bases unmatched: 5. Per germline, CDR1 LNHDA and CDR2 SQIVND (reference sequence). This CDR3 comprises 13 residues.

The table lists this clonotype with a few counts. The CDR3 nucleotides are TGTGCCAGCAGCCCGTTTGAGGGGAGGCACGAGCAGTACTTC. Protein sequence: CASSPFEGRHEQYF. This chain uses TRBV7-8 with TRBJ2-7; a possible D gene is TRBD2 (6 bases). Germline V gene sequence: CDR1 SGHVS, CDR2 FQNEAQ. Trimming took off 5 bases at V and 5 bases at J, with 16 bases between the two ends. There are 14 residues in the CDR3.

This chain joins TRBV7-2 and TRBJ1-2; possible D gene TRBD1, 6 bases. The germline gives CDR1 SGHTA, CDR2 FQGNSA. The V and J ends lost 5 bases and 5 bases respectively, with 12 bases between them. The CDR3 has 13 amino acids. The CDR3 sequence: CASSRTGAYGYTF. CDR3 DNA sequence: TGTGCCAGCAGCCGGACGGGGGCTTATGGCTACACCTTC.

This clonotype appeared many times. The chain couples TRBV7-2 to TRBJ2-3, with TRBD2 matching over 7 bases. The CDR3 has 12 amino acids. CDR1 and CDR2 from the germline V gene are SGHTA and FQGNSA. J gave up 8 bases and V 5 bases, and 4 bases lay outside the gene matches. CDR3 in amino acids: CASSHRGGTQYF. CDR3 DNA sequence: TGTGCCAGCAGCCACCGCGGGGGTACGCAGTATTTT.

Only a few counts were recorded for this clonotype. The V call is TRBV7-2, the J call TRBJ2-1; 11 bases map to TRBD2. Germline V gene sequence: CDR1 SGHTA, CDR2 FQGNSA. This CDR3 is built from 18 residues. J lost 6 bases, V lost 5 bases, and 15 bases had no gene match. In DNA, the CDR3 is TGTGCCAGCAGCCCCTCTAGCGGGGGGCTACTCAGAGGCAATGAGCAGTTCTTC. Translating it yields CASSPSSGGLLRGNEQFF.

This chain joins TRBV7-2 and TRBJ2-3; 9 bases align to TRBD2. Germline V gives CDR1 SGHTA, CDR2 FQGNSA. Trimming cost V 5 bases and J 0 bases; bases outside gene matches: 6. The CDR3 is made up of 16 amino acids. The CDR3 sequence: CASSARLAASTDTQYF. Here the CDR3 DNA reads TGTGCCAGCAGCGCAAGACTAGCGGCTAGCACAGATACGCAGTATTTT. Full variable domain (rest looked up from reference TRBV7-2 and TRBJ2-3): GAGVSQSPSNKVTEKGKDVELRCDPISGHTALYWYRQSLGQGLEFLIYFQGNSAPDKSGLPSDRFSAERTGGSVSTLTIQRTQQEDSAVYLCASSARLAASTDTQYFGPGTRLTVL.

This chain connects TRBV7-2 to TRBJ2-7; D is possibly TRBD1 (6 bases). CDR1 and CDR2 from the germline V gene are SGHTA and FQGNSA. The CDR3 runs to 17 residues. V was cut by 1 base and J by 0 bases, with 16 bases left in between. The CDR3 DNA is TGTGCCAGCAGCTTAGAAACCTACAGGGCGGGCTCCTACGAGCAGTACTTC. Its translation: CASSLETYRAGSYEQYF.

This clonotype was detected only a few times. The chain recombines TRBV7-2 with TRBJ2-1; 7 bases line up with TRBD2. Germline lookup yields CDR1 SGHTA and CDR2 FQGNSA. V shed 6 bases and J 4 bases; nucleotides not matched to a gene: 9. This CDR3 has 15 residues. CDR3 loop: CASRPKGLTYNEQFF. The CDR3 DNA reads as TGTGCCAGCAGACCCAAGGGACTAACATACAATGAGCAGTTCTTC.

The CDR3 protein is CASSLVARGLNGYTF. CDR3 DNA: TGTGCCAGCAGCTTAGTAGCCAGGGGGCTCAATGGCTACACCTTC. This rearrangement joins TRBV7-2 to TRBJ1-2; 8 nucleotides agree with TRBD1. V dropped 1 base and J dropped 6; count of bases not matched to a gene: 7. This CDR3 has 15 amino acids. CDR1 is SGHTA and CDR2 is FQGNSA in the germline V gene.

This sequence joins TRBV7-6 and TRBJ2-5, with unresolved D. Trimming cost V 5 bases and J 5 bases, with 9 bases left between them. CDR3 length: 12 amino acids. The germline CDR1 and CDR2 sequences are SGHVS and FNYEAQ. Here the CDR3 DNA reads TGTGCCAGCAGCCCCTTTAGGGAGACCCAGTACTTC. This encodes CASSPFRETQYF. Together with reference TRBV7-6 and TRBJ2-5, the CDR3 gives the full variable domain: GAGVSQSPRYKVTKRGQDVALRCDPISGHVSLYWYRQALGQGPEFLTYFNYEAQQDKSGLPNDRFSAERPEGSISTLTIQRTEQRDSAMYRCASSPFRETQYFGPGTRLLVL.

The chain is built from TRBV28 and TRBJ1-1, with 8 bases aligning to TRBD1. The CDR3 is 14 residues long. Germline CDR1 MDHEN, CDR2 SYDVKM. V trimming: 6 bases; J trimming: 0 bases; junction bases outside the gene matches: 3. The CDR3 DNA sequence: TGTGCCAGCAGGACGACAGGGGTGAACACTGAAGCTTTCTTT. Protein sequence: CASRTTGVNTEAFF.

The chain carries TRBV5-5 and TRBJ2-1; perhaps D is TRBD1 or TRBD2 (5 bases each). Germline lookup yields CDR1 SGHKS and CDR2 YYEKEE (reference sequence). This CDR3 contains 13 residues. V was trimmed by 7 bases and J by 5 bases, leaving 13 bases between them. CDR3 protein: CASLGLADNEQFF. CDR3 in DNA: TGTGCCAGCTTGGGGCTAGCAGACAATGAGCAGTTCTTC.

The gene calls are TRBV20-1 and TRBJ2-1; D might be TRBD2 (7 bases). The CDR3 is 12 amino acids. V lost 5 bases, J lost 9 bases, and 14 bases lay in between. Germline-derived CDR1 and CDR2 are DFQATT and SNEGSKA (reference sequence). This chain's CDR3 is CSAPPAGAEQFF. CDR3 DNA: TGCAGTGCTCCCCCGGCGGGGGCTGAGCAGTTCTTC.

This CDR3 is CASSEVGTRQETQYF. The CDR3 region has the DNA TGTGCCAGCAGTGAGGTCGGAACGCGCCAAGAGACCCAGTACTTC. V gene TRBV6-1 combines with J gene TRBJ2-5, with unresolved D. This CDR3 has 15 amino acids. In germline, CDR1 is MNHNS, CDR2 SASEGT. Between the trimmed V and J ends, which lost 3 bases and 1 base, there was a span of 12 bases.

This clonotype was seen more than once but under ten times. The chain employs TRBV4-2 and TRBJ2-3, with 7 bases lining up with TRBD1. Germline V gene sequence: CDR1 LGHNA, CDR2 YNFKEQ. The CDR3 contains 17 residues. V lost 5 bases, J lost 6 bases, and 17 bases stayed unmatched. CDR3 nucleotide sequence: TGTGCCAGCAGCTCCTTTTCAGGGGGTCATTATATGGATACGCAGTATTTT. As protein: CASSSFSGGHYMDTQYF.

This chain connects TRBV6-1 to TRBJ1-1; D uncertain. Per the germline V gene, CDR1 is MNHNS and CDR2 is SASEGT. There are 14 residues in the CDR3. V was shortened by 1 base and J by 5 bases, with 11 bases between the two germline ends. CDR3 nucleotide sequence: TGTGCCAGCAGTGAAGGGCGGTTTGGTACTGAAGCTTTCTTT. This sequence encodes CASSEGRFGTEAFF.

V is TRBV6-6 and J is TRBJ1-2; 8 bases fit TRBD1. J lost 5 bases, V lost 4 bases, and 6 bases had no gene match. Per germline, CDR1 MNHNY and CDR2 SVGAGI (reference sequence). The CDR3 covers 14 residues. The CDR3 region is CASSWDRTQYGYTF. The CDR3 bases are TGTGCCAGCAGTTGGGACAGGACTCAATATGGCTACACCTTC.

This clonotype was detected only a few times. The chain couples TRBV7-2 to TRBJ2-3; TRBD2 matches 8 bases. Germline CDR1 is SGHTA and CDR2 is FQGNSA. The CDR3 sequence is 16 residues long. Germline trimming cut 7 bases from V and 2 bases from J; bases unmatched to any gene: 11. The CDR3 coding sequence is TGTGCCAGCACCCTTGTTAGCGGGACCTACACAGATACGCAGTATTTT. This translates into CASTLVSGTYTDTQYF.

This clonotype appeared once. The chain joins TRBV12-5 to TRBJ2-1; D possibly corresponds to TRBD1 (5 bases). Germline V gene data show CDR1 as LGHNT and CDR2 as FRNRAP. V lost 0 bases to trimming and J lost 4 bases, with 13 bases between them. This CDR3 has 16 residues. In DNA form, the CDR3 reads TGTGCTAGTGGTTTGGTAGTGGGGCGCTCGTACAATGAGCAGTTCTTC. This gives the protein CASGLVVGRSYNEQFF. The whole variable domain, filled in from reference TRBV12-5 and TRBJ2-1, reads DARVTQTPRHKVTEMGQEVTMRCQPILGHNTVFWYRQTMMQGLELLAYFRNRAPLDDSGMPKDRFSAEMPDATLATLKIQPSEPRDSAVYFCASGLVVGRSYNEQFFGPGTRLTVL.

The DNA for the CDR3 is TGTGCCAGCAGTTTCCCCCAATCGGGGGAGCAGTACTTC. Its translation is CASSFPQSGEQYF. The rearrangement joins TRBV6-6 to TRBJ2-7; D might be TRBD2 (5 bases). CDR3 length equals 13 residues. Deletions cut 4 bases from V and 7 bases from J, with 14 bases between. The germline CDR1 and CDR2 sequences are MNHNY and SVGAGI (reference sequence).

V and J are TRBV7-2 and TRBJ2-3; maybe TRBD1 (6 bases). This CDR3 is built from 22 residues. Trimming took 0 bases from V and 1 from J, leaving 29 bases between them. Germline loops: CDR1 SGHTA, CDR2 FQGNSA. The CDR3 is CASSLAPSTGTPRPFRTDTQYF. The CDR3 DNA reads TGTGCCAGCAGCTTAGCACCCTCTACCGGGACACCTCGGCCCTTTCGCACAGATACGCAGTATTTT.

This clonotype was counted a few times. The chain has TRBV7-2 and TRBJ1-5; D perhaps matches TRBD1 (5 bases). V was shortened by 8 bases and J by 6 bases, with 23 bases between the two germline ends. CDR3 length: 16 amino acids. Germline CDR1 reads SGHTA; CDR2 reads FQGNSA. CDR3 region: CASEMGGSAWGQPQHF. In DNA form, the CDR3 reads TGTGCCAGCGAGATGGGGGGTTCGGCTTGGGGTCAGCCCCAGCATTTT.

The gene calls are TRBV6-5 and TRBJ2-2, with D perhaps TRBD2 (6 bases). Germline V CDR1 and CDR2: MNHEY, SVGAGI. V was pared by 2 bases and J by 4 bases, with 11 bases between. The CDR3 totals 15 residues. The DNA of the CDR3 is TGTGCCAGCAGTTACGTCCGGGGGATCACCGGGGAGCTGTTTTTT. Protein product: CASSYVRGITGELFF.

This clonotype showed up just a few times. The chain joins TRBV10-3 to TRBJ1-1; D uncertain. In germline, CDR1 is ENHRY, CDR2 SYGVKD. Trimming took 3 bases from V and 0 from J, leaving 8 bases between them. The CDR3 extends over 14 amino acids. CDR3 DNA sequence: TGTGCCATCAGTGACGGACCGATGAACACTGAAGCTTTCTTT. It translates to CAISDGPMNTEAFF.

The chain links TRBV7-6 to TRBJ1-1; tentatively, D is TRBD1 (5 bases). This CDR3 has 13 residues. The V gene lost 5 bases and the J gene lost 3 bases, with 10 bases spanning the gap. Germline assignment: CDR1 SGHVS and CDR2 FNYEAQ. The CDR3 DNA follows: TGTGCCAGCAGCCCTGGGACTTACACTGAAGCTTTCTTT. Translating gives CASSPGTYTEAFF.

This clonotype has more than one count but fewer than ten. V usage is TRBV11-2 and J usage is TRBJ2-7; D may be TRBD1 or TRBD2 (5 bases each). V was clipped by 2 bases and J by 2 bases, with 10 bases between them. The CDR3 is 14 amino acids. Germline lookup yields CDR1 SGHAT and CDR2 FQNNGV. As DNA, the CDR3 is TGTGCCAGCAGCTTATTCGAGGGGCCCTACGAGCAGTACTTC. Its translation is CASSLFEGPYEQYF.

The chain has TRBV19 and TRBJ2-1, with 9 bases lining up with TRBD2. From germline, CDR1 is LNHDA and CDR2 SQIVND (reference sequence). V lost 7 bases to trimming and J lost 6 bases; unmatched junction nucleotides: 10. This CDR3 has 15 amino acids. The CDR3 sequence is CASKLAGGGSNEQFF. CDR3 DNA sequence: TGTGCCAGTAAGCTCGCGGGAGGGGGGAGCAATGAGCAGTTCTTC.